This paragraph reports one T cell receptor beta chain. Antigen unknown. Treatment described: oral pan-JAK inhibitor, 5-10 mg twice daily. Sorting from PBMCs produced CD4+ and CD8+ T cells. Once RNA had been extracted, it was reverse transcribed into cDNA to act as the sequencing template. Repertoires were generated with immunoSEQ multiplex PCR, while TCRdb's copy carries only in-frame clones and drops some. The sample has 150,000 to 200,000 clones; approximately 57% are singletons. V was trimmed by 0 bases and J by 4 bases, leaving 27 bases between them. CDR1 is LGHNA and CDR2 is YSLEER in the germline V gene. The CDR3 contains 20 residues. This sample stems from a study of CD8+ T cells in alopecia areata. Study-level results: Alphabeta T cells residing in normal skin are also sequenced in scalp samples. Many expanded lesional clones persisted in scalp and blood during tofacitinib.

The chain combines TRBV4-3 with TRBJ1-2; maybe TRBD1 (6 bases). This TCR derives from a human donor with alopecia areata. Sequences were derived from CD4+ T cells sorted from blood, sampled at week 24, from a patient treated with tofacitinib. DNA for the CDR3: TGCGCCAGCAGCCAAGAAATAGTTTCCTCTACCGGGACATCTTTCTATGGCTACACCTTC. Its protein product is CASSQEIVSSTGTSFYGYTF.